This entry describes one TCR beta chain. Its antigen is still unknown. The data were obtained in a study of shared clonotypes between healthy human individuals. Study details: Plates per donor: three CD4 naive, three CD4 memory, two CD8 naive, one CD8 memory. Whole-study results and caveats: Genetic and exposure-history diversity was limited by the small donor number. What naive subsets generally showed was a larger estimated richness than memory subsets showed.

Selected positively for CCR7 and CD45RO-negative, naive CD8 cells excluded terminally differentiated effector memory CD45RA+ cells. Genomic DNA of each subset was evenly split across several immunoSEQ plates. TCRdb's copy holds only in-frame clones and misses some; the assay was immunoSEQ multiplex PCR. The sample contains over 2 million clones, about 95% of which appear only once. Material for sequencing was naive CD8+ T cells sorted from blood. The clonotype originates from a man aged 18 to 29 in good health.

The CDR3 loop reads CASKGLLAGNYGYTF. CDR3 DNA sequence: TGTGCCAGCAAGGGTCTCTTGGCCGGGAACTATGGCTACACCTTC. This chain connects TRBV9 to TRBJ1-2; unclear D gene. V gave up 6 bases and J gave up 2 bases, with 17 bases separating them. The CDR3 contains 15 residues. Germline CDR1 and CDR2: SGDLS and YYNGEE.